This T cell receptor beta chain derives from a study of control samples from healthy donors and cancer patients. Sequencing used immunoSEQ multiplex PCR; TCRdb keeps in-frame clones, though not all of them. The profile shows around 100,000 clones, around 89% of them singletons. With 2 bases removed from V and 4 bases from J, the gap between germline ends came to 9 bases. The CDR3 totals 13 residues. Germline V gene data show CDR1 as GTSNPN and CDR2 as SVGIG (reference sequence). The clonotype was recovered from a man aged 55 to 70 with lung cancer. The sample taken for sequencing was PBMCs. The V call is TRBV30, the J call TRBJ1-5, with a possible D match to TRBD1 (5 bases). CDR3 bases: TGTGCCTGGAGTTATCAGGGAAATCAGCCCCAGCATTTT. This gives the protein CAWSYQGNQPQHF.